The 25 T cell receptor beta chains below all came from one sample that was sequenced in a study of blood T cell repertoires in COVID-19. The repertoire was sequenced with immunoSEQ multiplex PCR; TCRdb's copy has only in-frame clones and lacks some. The sample records roughly 250,000 clones, 84% being singletons. The sequencing input was peripheral blood. The receptor set was obtained from a human donor in a cohort sampled during active COVID-19.

V and J are TRBV2 and TRBJ2-1, with D hard to call. The V end was cut by 6 bases, the J end by 7 bases, with 10 bases between. The CDR3 is made up of 12 amino acids. Germline V gene sequence: CDR1 SNHLY, CDR2 FYNNEI. The CDR3 DNA reads as TGTGCCAGCAGAATAGTGTGGAATGAGCAGTTCTTC. Translation: CASRIVWNEQFF. The full variable domain, rest sourced from reference TRBV2 and TRBJ2-1, is EPEVTQTPSHQVTQMGQEVILRCVPISNHLYFYWYRQILGQKVEFLVSFYNNEISEKSEIFDDQFSVERPDGSNFTLKIRSTKLEDSAMYFCASRIVWNEQFFGPGTRLTVL.

The chain is built from TRBV6-5 and TRBJ2-2; 7 nucleotides agree with TRBD1. The germline gives CDR1 MNHEY, CDR2 SVGAGI. The V gene end was trimmed by 10 bases and the J gene end by 0 bases; junction bases not matched to a gene: 8. This CDR3 is built from 15 residues. The CDR3 spells CATRQGPPNTGELFF. Here the CDR3 DNA reads TGTGCCACCCGACAGGGTCCCCCGAACACCGGGGAGCTGTTTTTT.

The chain employs TRBV6-1 and TRBJ1-1, with TRBD1 matching 9 bases. V gave up 4 bases and J gave up 3 bases; unmatched junction bases: 12. There are 17 residues in the CDR3. Germline V gives CDR1 MNHNS, CDR2 SASEGT. The CDR3 coding sequence is TGTGCCAGCAGTGCCCCCGGGACAGGGCTTCGCTACACTGAAGCTTTCTTT. Amino acid sequence: CASSAPGTGLRYTEAFF.

This clone was picked up many times. The chain uses TRBV25-1 and TRBJ1-6; D remains ambiguous. CDR1 is MGHDK and CDR2 is SYGVNS in the germline V gene. The CDR3 runs 13 residues. Between the trimmed V and J ends, which lost 5 bases and 10 bases, there was a span of 12 bases. CDR3 region: CASSSGGNSPLHF. For the CDR3, the DNA is TGTGCCAGCAGTTCCGGAGGAAACTCACCCCTCCACTTT.

The rearrangement uses TRBV6-5 and TRBJ2-1, with D unresolved. Germline V gene data show CDR1 as MNHEY and CDR2 as SVGAGI. The V and J ends lost 7 bases and 7 bases respectively, with 11 bases between them. The CDR3 has 12 residues. The CDR3 is CASTPARNEQFF. In DNA, the CDR3 is TGTGCCAGCACTCCCGCCCGGAATGAGCAGTTCTTC.

The chain uses TRBV5-5 and TRBJ1-1; 8 bases are shared with TRBD1. The CDR3 extends over 14 amino acids. With V trimmed by 4 bases and J by 4 bases, 6 bases remained unmatched. CDR1 and CDR2 from the germline V gene are SGHKS and YYEKEE (reference sequence). In DNA form, the CDR3 reads TGTGCCAGCAGCCGATACACAGGGGGCACTGAAGCTTTCTTT. This sequence encodes CASSRYTGGTEAFF.

The chain has TRBV7-3 and TRBJ2-4; maybe TRBD1 (6 bases). The germline gives CDR1 SGHTA, CDR2 FQGTGA. The V gene lost 2 bases and the J gene lost 5 bases, with 10 bases spanning the gap. The CDR3 is 14 amino acids. DNA for the CDR3: TGTGCCAGCAGCTTATCGGGACACGAAAACATTCAGTACTTC. It is translated as CASSLSGHENIQYF.

V usage is TRBV18 and J usage is TRBJ2-4; D is unclear. Trimming took 8 bases from V and 5 from J, leaving 7 bases between them. This CDR3 is built from 11 residues. Germline V gene lookup returns CDR1 KGHSH and CDR2 LQKENI. CDR3 nucleotide sequence: TGTGCCAGCGCCGGTCAAAACATTCAGTACTTC. Protein: CASAGQNIQYF. The variable domain in full, completed from reference TRBV18 and TRBJ2-4, reads NAGVMQNPRHLVRRRGQEARLRCSPMKGHSHVYWYRQLPEEGLKFMVYLQKENIIDESGMPKERFSAEFPKEGPSILRIQQVVRGDSAAYFCASAGQNIQYFGAGTRLSVL.

The rearrangement joins TRBV3-1 (or the pseudogene TRBV3-2) to TRBJ2-2; TRBD2 matches 13 bases. CDR1 and CDR2 from the germline V gene are LGHDT and YNNKEL (reference sequence). The V gene end was trimmed by 6 bases and the J gene end by 6 bases; junction bases not matched to a gene: 7. The CDR3 spans 16 residues. CDR3 coding DNA: TGTGCCAGCAGACACACTAGCGGGAGGGCCCCCGGGGAGCTGTTTTTT. Translation gives CASRHTSGRAPGELFF.

In this sample, this clone turned up once. The J gene is TRBJ2-5, the V gene TRBV6-6; maybe TRBD2 (5 bases). Germline CDR1 and CDR2: MNHNY and SVGAGI (reference sequence). V lost 3 bases, J lost 4 bases, and 6 bases lay in between. The CDR3 is made up of 12 amino acids. DNA of the CDR3: TGTGCCAGCAGTTATCGGGGAGAGACCCAGTACTTC. Translating it yields CASSYRGETQYF.

V usage is TRBV3-1 (or the pseudogene TRBV3-2) and J usage is TRBJ1-2; the D gene is possibly TRBD1 (5 bases). The CDR3 has 15 residues. The V and J ends lost 2 bases and 7 bases respectively, with 17 bases between them. Germline lookup yields CDR1 LGHDT and CDR2 YNNKEL (reference sequence). CDR3 residues: CASSQHGQGVSGYTF. Written as DNA, the CDR3 is TGTGCCAGCAGCCAACATGGCCAGGGTGTTTCTGGCTACACCTTC.

V and J are TRBV6-2 or TRBV6-3 and TRBJ2-7; D is uncertain. Trimming left V 6 bases short and J 5 bases short, with 8 bases between. The CDR3 is 11 residues long. CDR1 and CDR2 from the germline V gene are MNHEY and SVGEGT. CDR3 residues: CASSSRHEQYF. As DNA, the CDR3 is TGTGCCAGCAGCTCGAGGCACGAGCAGTACTTC.

V is TRBV28 and J is TRBJ1-4, with TRBD1 as a possible D gene (6 bases). CDR1 is MDHEN and CDR2 is SYDVKM in the germline V gene. V dropped 5 bases and J dropped 8 bases, with 12 bases sitting between them. The CDR3 loop spans 13 amino acids. This chain's CDR3 is CASSQNRDEKLFF. CDR3 sequence (DNA): TGTGCCAGCAGTCAGAACAGGGACGAAAAACTGTTTTTT.

This chain uses TRBV7-6 with TRBJ2-3, with a possible D match to TRBD1 (6 bases). Trimming removed 0 bases at V and 3 bases at J, with 10 bases between. In germline, CDR1 is SGHVS, CDR2 FNYEAQ. CDR3 length: 15 residues. The CDR3 coding sequence is TGTGCCAGCAGCTTAGCAGGGGGTTGGACAGATACGCAGTATTTT. Translation gives CASSLAGGWTDTQYF.

This chain joins TRBV9 and TRBJ2-5; 9 nucleotides align to TRBD2. The CDR3 consists of 16 residues. In germline, CDR1 is SGDLS, CDR2 YYNGEE. V shed 0 bases, J shed 6 bases, and the junction held 9 bases outside the gene matches. The CDR3 nucleotides are TGTGCCAGCAGCGTAGGAGGTAGCGGGAGTGGAAAGACCCAGTACTTC. Residues: CASSVGGSGSGKTQYF.

The chain couples TRBV7-9 to TRBJ1-4; 9 positions match TRBD1. CDR3 length: 15 residues. Germline assignment: CDR1 SEHNR and CDR2 FQNEAQ (reference sequence). V shed 5 bases, J shed 8 bases, and the junction held 9 bases outside the gene matches. The CDR3 DNA reads as TGTGCCAGCAGCGCACAACAGGGGGCTTTCGAAAAACTGTTTTTT. It translates to CASSAQQGAFEKLFF. Using reference TRBV7-9 and TRBJ1-4 for the parts outside the CDR3, the full variable domain is DTGVSQNPRHKITKRGQNVTFRCDPISEHNRLYWYRQTLGQGPEFLTYFQNEAQLEKSRLLSDRFSAERPKGSFSTLEIQRTEQGDSAMYLCASSAQQGAFEKLFFGSGTQLSVL.

This clone has a single count. V and J are TRBV28 and TRBJ1-6; TRBD1 aligns across 8 bases. V was pared by 5 bases and J by 5 bases, with 8 bases of the junction left unmatched. Germline V CDR1 and CDR2: MDHEN, SYDVKM. The CDR3 loop spans 16 amino acids. The CDR3 protein is CASSLRTGRNNSPLHF. The CDR3 bases are TGTGCCAGCAGTCTACGGACAGGGAGGAATAATTCACCCCTCCACTTT. The whole variable domain, filled in from reference TRBV28 and TRBJ1-6, reads DVKVTQSSRYLVKRTGEKVFLECVQDMDHENMFWYRQDPGLGLRLIYFSYDVKMKEKGDIPEGYSVSREKKERFSLILESASTNQTSMYLCASSLRTGRNNSPLHFGNGTRLTVT.

The V gene is TRBV15, the J gene TRBJ2-3; possible D gene TRBD2, 6 bases. Trimming left V 0 bases short and J 0 bases short, with 10 bases between. Per the germline V gene, CDR1 is LNHNV and CDR2 is YYDKDF (reference sequence). The CDR3 runs to 16 residues. The CDR3 coding sequence is TGTGCCACCAGCAGAGATTACGGGACTAGCACAGATACGCAGTATTTT. Its protein product is CATSRDYGTSTDTQYF.

The chain links TRBV5-1 to TRBJ1-1; TRBD1 is a possible D gene (6 bases). The V and J ends lost 0 bases and 7 bases respectively, with 22 bases between them. The germline V gene encodes CDR1 SGHRS and CDR2 YFSETQ. The CDR3 runs 17 residues. As DNA, the CDR3 is TGCGCCAGCAGCTTGGACGGGCAGGGGTTTTTTGAGGTTGAAGCTTTCTTT. Its protein is CASSLDGQGFFEVEAFF.

This clone was picked up a small number of times. This sequence joins TRBV2 and TRBJ2-7; 9 nucleotides agree with TRBD1. Germline lookup yields CDR1 SNHLY and CDR2 FYNNEI. J was trimmed by 7 bases and V by 7 bases; bases with no gene match: 11. The CDR3 spans 14 residues. DNA of the CDR3: TGTGCCAGCATTTATGACAGGGGGGTGGTGGAGCAGTACTTC. It translates to CASIYDRGVVEQYF.

The chain has TRBV6-6 and TRBJ2-7; tentatively, D is TRBD1 (5 bases). Germline V gene data show CDR1 as MNHNY and CDR2 as SVGAGI (reference sequence). V lost 7 bases and J lost 3, with 19 bases in between. This CDR3 region has 15 residues. The CDR3 loop reads CASKKQEFDFYEQYF. The CDR3 bases are TGTGCCAGCAAAAAACAGGAATTTGATTTCTACGAGCAGTACTTC.

This rearrangement joins TRBV28 to TRBJ2-3, with D tentatively TRBD1 (5 bases). Looked up from germline, CDR1 is MDHEN and CDR2 is SYDVKM. The CDR3 sequence is 17 residues long. The ends were cut back, 1 base at V and 0 bases at J, with 14 bases in the middle. CDR3 in amino acids: CASSLLRGSDSTDTQYF. CDR3 sequence (DNA): TGTGCCAGCAGTTTATTAAGGGGCTCAGACAGCACAGATACGCAGTATTTT.

V and J are TRBV4-1 and TRBJ1-1, with D tentatively TRBD1 (6 bases). The germline gives CDR1 MGHRA, CDR2 YSYEKL. This CDR3 is built from 15 residues. Trimming pared 0 bases from V and 7 bases from J, leaving 15 bases between. CDR3 in amino acids: CASSQDRTVGIEAFF. The CDR3 DNA is TGCGCCAGCAGCCAAGATCGGACAGTTGGGATTGAAGCTTTCTTT.

The chain uses TRBV29-1 and TRBJ2-2; no reliable D call. CDR1 SQVTM and CDR2 ANQGSEA come from the germline V gene. This CDR3 is built from 12 residues. V was shortened by 5 bases and J by 6 bases, with 10 bases between the two germline ends. CDR3 residues: CSVKAFAGELFF. The CDR3 DNA reads as TGCAGCGTTAAAGCTTTCGCCGGGGAGCTGTTTTTT.

The chain couples TRBV19 to TRBJ1-1, with D perhaps TRBD1 (5 bases). This CDR3 has 15 amino acids. Germline values: CDR1 LNHDA, CDR2 SQIVND (reference sequence). Trimming pared 5 bases from V and 0 bases from J, leaving 13 bases between. The CDR3 is CASSSGRSMNTEAFF. The CDR3 bases are TGTGCCAGTAGTTCAGGGAGGTCGATGAACACTGAAGCTTTCTTT.